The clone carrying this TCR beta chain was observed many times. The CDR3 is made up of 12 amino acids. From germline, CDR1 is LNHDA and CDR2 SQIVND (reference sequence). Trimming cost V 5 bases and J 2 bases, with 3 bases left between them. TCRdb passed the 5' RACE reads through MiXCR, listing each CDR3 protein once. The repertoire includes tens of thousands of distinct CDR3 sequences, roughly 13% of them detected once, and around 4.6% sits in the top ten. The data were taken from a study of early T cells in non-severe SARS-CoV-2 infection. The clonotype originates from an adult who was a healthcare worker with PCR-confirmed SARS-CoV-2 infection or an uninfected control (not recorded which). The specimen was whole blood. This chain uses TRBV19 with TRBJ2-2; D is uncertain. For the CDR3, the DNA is TGTGCCAGTAGTTACAACACCGGGGAGCTGTTTTTT. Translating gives CASSYNTGELFF.